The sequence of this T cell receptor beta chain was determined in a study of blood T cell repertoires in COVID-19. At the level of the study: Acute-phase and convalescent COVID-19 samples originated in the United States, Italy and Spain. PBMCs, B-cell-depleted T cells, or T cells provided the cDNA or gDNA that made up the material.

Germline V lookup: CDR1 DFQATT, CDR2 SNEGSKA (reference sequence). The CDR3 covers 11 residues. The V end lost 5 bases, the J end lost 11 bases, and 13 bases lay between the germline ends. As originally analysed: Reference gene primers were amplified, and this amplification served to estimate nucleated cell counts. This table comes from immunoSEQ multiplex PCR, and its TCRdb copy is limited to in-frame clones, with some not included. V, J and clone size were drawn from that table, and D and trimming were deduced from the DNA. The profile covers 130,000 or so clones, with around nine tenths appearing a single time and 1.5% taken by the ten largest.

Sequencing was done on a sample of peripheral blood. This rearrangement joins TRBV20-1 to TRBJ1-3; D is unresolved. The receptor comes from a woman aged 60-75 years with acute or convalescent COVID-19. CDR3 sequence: CSAPVGVAIYF. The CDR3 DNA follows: TGCAGTGCTCCGGTGGGAGTAGCCATATATTTT.